This T cell receptor (beta chain) originates from a study of cytomegalovirus exposure and HLA in healthy donors. Study observations and caveats: CMV serostatus was the only immune exposure information that was available. As confirmed in vitro, a few CMV-associated chains were specific for CMV antigens. Using the classifier, cytomegalovirus status was reportedly diagnosed with high specificity and sensitivity.

The CDR3 consists of 11 residues. Trimming shortened V by 8 bases and J by 8 bases, and 12 bases separated the two germline ends. Looked up from germline, CDR1 is MNHEY and CDR2 is SVGAGI. This PCR relied on a set of 60 Vbeta primers and 13 Jbeta primers. Some clones are missing from TCRdb's copy, which holds only in-frame ones; the method was immunoSEQ multiplex PCR. The sample includes approximately 90,000 clones, over 55% of them seen just once. For this clone: Its antigen is as yet unknown.

The chain links TRBV6-5 to TRBJ1-2, with D perhaps TRBD1 (6 bases). Sequencing was carried out using PBMCs. This receptor was identified in a woman in her 30s in good health and CMV-seronegative. CDR3 in DNA: TGTGCCAGCCGATGGCAGGGGGGCTACACCTTC. Encoded protein: CASRWQGGYTF.